A selection of T cell receptor beta chains follows, all from one sample in a study of blood T cell repertoires in COVID-19. Assay used: immunoSEQ multiplex PCR; TCRdb lists only in-frame clones, some missing. The sample has more than 150,000 clones, approximately 80% seen once. Sequenced material: PBMCs or T cells enriched from blood (not recorded which). Receptors were obtained from a man between 40 and 49 years old who had recovered from COVID-19. CDR3s include the opening cysteine and the closing phenylalanine or tryptophan. D genes are given only for firm matches. The size of a clone is reported for some rows only, either as once, few or many, or as a class for expanded clones.

D,V,size,J,CDR3,DNA
TRBD2,TRBV27,.,TRBJ2-3,CASSTGRVTDTQYF,TGTGCCAGCAGTACCGGGAGGGTAACAGATACGCAGTATTTT
TRBD1,TRBV19,.,TRBJ1-2,CASSTWTGGPGYTF,TGTGCCAGTAGTACCTGGACAGGAGGCCCTGGCTACACCTTC
.,TRBV7-3,few,TRBJ2-1,CASSLTPQGVGFF,TGTGCCAGCAGCTTAACCCCGCAGGGCGTCGGGTTCTTC
.,TRBV7-6,.,TRBJ1-4,CASSQGIENEKLFF,TGTGCCAGCAGCCAGGGGATTGAGAATGAAAAACTGTTTTTT
TRBD1,TRBV5-4,.,TRBJ2-7,CASSTGTGKEQYF,TGTGCCAGCAGCACCGGGACAGGAAAAGAGCAGTACTTC
TRBD2,TRBV5-5,.,TRBJ2-5,CASSLGTSGQETQYF,TGTGCCAGCAGCTTAGGAACTAGCGGCCAAGAGACCCAGTACTTC
TRBD1,TRBV19,.,TRBJ1-5,CASSIRHGQGFSNQPQHF,TGTGCCAGTAGTATAAGGCACGGACAGGGGTTTAGCAATCAGCCCCAGCATTTT
.,TRBV9,few,TRBJ1-1,CASSVGGGLNTEAFF,TGTGCCAGCAGCGTAGGCGGAGGACTGAACACTGAAGCTTTCTTT
.,TRBV9,.,TRBJ2-1,CASSVGSLRGNEQFF,TGTGCCAGCAGCGTAGGGAGCCTCAGGGGCAATGAGCAGTTCTTC
.,TRBV6-6,.,TRBJ2-1,CASSLASGRLGNEQFF,TGTGCCAGCAGTTTAGCCTCGGGGAGGCTCGGCAATGAGCAGTTCTTC
TRBD1,TRBV20-1,.,TRBJ1-1,CSANDRGTFF,TGCAGTGCTAACGACAGGGGGACCTTCTTT
TRBD2,TRBV6-2/TRBV6-3,.,TRBJ2-1,CASSYNTAGALTYNEQFF,TGTGCCAGCAGTTACAACACGGCGGGAGCCTTGACCTACAATGAGCAGTTCTTC
TRBD1,TRBV5-1,.,TRBJ1-1,CASSPRTQGADYSEAFF,TGCGCCAGCAGCCCACGAACTCAGGGGGCAGATTATTCTGAAGCTTTCTTT
TRBD2,TRBV10-1,.,TRBJ2-7,CASSSTGLAVQYF,TGCGCCAGCAGTTCTACGGGACTAGCGGTACAGTACTTC
TRBD2,TRBV6-2/TRBV6-3,once,TRBJ2-1,CASSYRLAGLNEQFF,TGTGCCAGCAGTTACCGTCTAGCGGGACTCAATGAGCAGTTCTTC
TRBD2,TRBV9,.,TRBJ2-1,CASSVGTSGTVNEQFF,TGTGCCAGCAGCGTAGGTACTAGCGGGACGGTCAATGAGCAGTTCTTC
TRBD1,TRBV6-6,.,TRBJ1-6,CASSQTRQGANFNSPLHF,TGTGCCAGCAGTCAGACCCGACAGGGGGCGAATTTTAATTCACCCCTCCACTTT
.,TRBV7-7,.,TRBJ2-2,CASSLEQPGVNGELFF,TGTGCCAGCAGCTTAGAACAACCGGGAGTGAACGGGGAGCTGTTTTTT
.,TRBV6-5,.,TRBJ2-1,CASRANRDLQFF,TGTGCCAGCAGAGCAAACCGGGACTTGCAGTTCTTC
TRBD1,TRBV29-1,.,TRBJ1-2,CSVESRDRGVDYGYTF,TGCAGCGTTGAATCTAGGGACAGGGGGGTGGACTATGGCTACACCTTC
TRBD1,TRBV6-6,.,TRBJ1-4,CASSQTGVDEKLFF,TGTGCCAGCAGTCAGACAGGGGTGGATGAAAAACTGTTTTTT
TRBD2,TRBV4-1,.,TRBJ2-7,CASSQAAGGAYEQYF,TGCGCCAGCAGCCAAGCAGCGGGAGGAGCCTACGAGCAGTACTTC
TRBD2,TRBV14,.,TRBJ2-1,CASSQERGGYEQFF,TGTGCCAGCAGCCAAGAGAGGGGAGGGTATGAGCAGTTCTTC
TRBD2,TRBV10-1,.,TRBJ2-1,CASSGQSRQSGINEQFF,TGCGCCAGCAGTGGGCAAAGCAGACAGAGCGGGATCAATGAGCAGTTCTTC
TRBD2,TRBV13,.,TRBJ2-1,CASSGLAGYNEQFF,TGTGCCAGCAGCGGACTAGCGGGATATAATGAGCAGTTCTTC
TRBD1,TRBV3-1/TRBV3-2,.,TRBJ1-1,CASRPGQGKGTEAFF,TGTGCCAGCAGGCCGGGACAGGGAAAGGGCACTGAAGCTTTCTTT
TRBD2,TRBV10-3,.,TRBJ2-2,CATQTSGTGELFF,TGTGCCACCCAGACTAGCGGCACCGGGGAGCTGTTTTTT
.,TRBV5-6,.,TRBJ1-1,CASSLGLEGTEAFF,TGTGCCAGCAGCTTGGGATTGGAGGGAACTGAAGCTTTCTTT